These 8 T cell receptor beta chains were all obtained from the same sample, sequenced in a study of Graves' ophthalmopathy and Graves' hyperthyroidism. Amplifying from RNA transcripts, the study obtained TCR beta CDR3 regions. The first-round RT-PCR employed HTBI primers together with the Qiagen OneStep RT-PCR kit. A multiplex PCR was then performed as the second round. Using its own MiXCR run on the multiplex PCR reads, TCRdb lists one record per CDR3 protein. The data show about 480,000 distinct CDR3 sequences, 13% to 15% seen once. The sequenced material came from blood. The origin of the receptors is a woman in her 30s with Graves' ophthalmopathy.

This clonotype was detected a few times. V gene TRBV5-1 combines with J gene TRBJ2-5, with 14 nucleotides matching TRBD2. Germline V CDR1 and CDR2: SGHRS, YFSETQ. The length of the CDR3 is 15 residues. After removal of 4 bases from V and 5 bases from J, the junction contained 4 bases not matched to a gene. The CDR3 reads CASSLGLAGAETQYF. CDR3 nucleotides: TGCGCCAGCAGCCTGGGACTAGCGGGAGCTGAGACCCAGTACTTC.

This clonotype was recorded many times. This rearrangement joins TRBV27 to TRBJ1-1; 12 bases align to TRBD1. V was clipped by 0 bases and J by 0 bases; unmatched bases: 2. This CDR3 comprises 17 residues. Germline V gene lookup returns CDR1 MNHEY and CDR2 SMNVEV (reference sequence). In nucleotides, the CDR3 is TGTGCCAGCAGTTTATCGGGACAGGGGGCTTTGAACACTGAAGCTTTCTTT. Translating gives CASSLSGQGALNTEAFF.

This clonotype appeared many times. In DNA form, the CDR3 reads TGCAGTGCTAGCGGAACAGGGAGAGACACTGAAGCTTTCTTT. Its translation: CSASGTGRDTEAFF. The gene calls are TRBV20-1 and TRBJ1-1; the D gene is possibly TRBD1 (6 bases). CDR1 and CDR2 (germline): DFQATT, SNEGSKA (reference sequence). V lost 3 bases and J lost 3, with 14 bases in between. The CDR3 spans 14 residues.

This clonotype was recorded many times. The gene calls are TRBV28 and TRBJ1-6, with a weak D call TRBD1 (5 bases). The CDR3 runs to 18 residues. In germline, CDR1 is MDHEN, CDR2 SYDVKM. Trimming removed 5 bases from V and 8 bases from J, with 25 bases in between. CDR3 protein: CASSPSPGLGTFDSPLHF. CDR3 sequence (DNA): TGTGCCAGCAGTCCATCCCCAGGGCTGGGAACATTCGATTCACCCCTCCACTTT.

Ten or more counts support this clonotype. The genes are TRBV5-1 and TRBJ2-7; D is undetermined. Between the trimmed V and J ends, which lost 0 bases and 7 bases, there was a span of 17 bases. Germline values: CDR1 SGHRS, CDR2 YFSETQ. The CDR3 sequence is 15 residues long. The CDR3 region has the DNA TGCGCCAGCAGCTTGGAAACCTCACCTCTGGGGGAGCAGTACTTC. Translated, it gives CASSLETSPLGEQYF. Drawing the rest from reference TRBV5-1 and TRBJ2-7, the complete variable domain is KAGVTQTPRYLIKTRGQQVTLSCSPISGHRSVSWYQQTPGQGLQFLFEYFSETQRNKGNFPGRFSGRQFSNSRSEMNVSTLELGDSALYLCASSLETSPLGEQYFGPGTRLTVT.

At least ten counts were recorded for this clonotype. The chain employs TRBV11-3 and TRBJ2-7; possibly TRBD2 for D (5 bases). Germline assignment: CDR1 SGHNT and CDR2 YENEEA. The CDR3 runs to 13 residues. The germline V and J ends were trimmed by 3 bases and 2 bases, with 8 bases remaining between them. The chain's CDR3 is CASSFIGTYEQYF. The CDR3 nucleotides are TGTGCCAGCAGCTTTATCGGGACCTACGAGCAGTACTTC.

This clonotype was seen ten or more times. The chain carries TRBV6-5 and TRBJ2-7, with D maybe TRBD2 (7 bases). This CDR3 is built from 16 residues. V dropped 5 bases and J dropped 2 bases, with 19 bases sitting between them. Germline loops: CDR1 MNHEY, CDR2 SVGAGI. CDR3 sequence reads: CASSNKGGVPPYEQYF. CDR3 DNA sequence: TGTGCCAGCAGTAATAAGGGGGGGGTTCCCCCCTACGAGCAGTACTTC.

This clonotype occurred a few times. The rearrangement links TRBV19 to TRBJ1-1; D gene unclear. CDR1 and CDR2 (germline): LNHDA, SQIVND (reference sequence). The CDR3 has 14 residues. The germline V and J ends were trimmed by 4 bases and 5 bases, with 14 bases remaining between them. The CDR3 DNA sequence: TGTGCCAGTAGTAATCCGGGTAGAAAGACTGAAGCTTTCTTT. Translating gives CASSNPGRKTEAFF.